The subject of this entry is one TCR beta chain. This sample stems from a study of blood T cell repertoires in COVID-19. CDR3 length: 12 residues. The ends were cut back, 3 bases at V and 3 bases at J, with 3 bases in the middle. Germline V gene sequence: CDR1 SGHTA, CDR2 FQGNSA. Profiled with immunoSEQ multiplex PCR; TCRdb holds only in-frame clones, not every one. The data contain a few hundred thousand clones, 89% of them singletons. The source of this sequence is a woman aged 40-49 years who had recovered from COVID-19. Sequencing input: peripheral blood. This sequence joins TRBV7-2 and TRBJ1-3; D not certain. For the CDR3, the DNA is TGTGCCAGCAGCTTGTATGGAAACACCATATATTTT. Protein sequence: CASSLYGNTIYF.